The clone carrying this T cell receptor beta chain was counted once. The sample originates from a study of blood T cell repertoires in COVID-19. Germline CDR1 is LGHNA and CDR2 is YSLEER. The CDR3 runs to 15 residues. V shed 5 bases and J 7 bases; nucleotides not matched to a gene: 7. The table came from immunoSEQ multiplex PCR; TCRdb's copy has only in-frame clones and leaves some out. The sample yields about 260,000 clones, around nine tenths seen once. This sequence was found in a woman in her seventies with COVID-19, enrolled during active disease. The chain carries TRBV4-3 and TRBJ2-1; TRBD2 matches at 11 bases. Sequencing used peripheral blood. The chain's CDR3 is CASSFSGRGDNEQFF. Here the CDR3 DNA reads TGCGCCAGCAGCTTTAGCGGGAGGGGAGATAATGAGCAGTTCTTC.